This TCR beta chain was recovered during a study of blood T cell repertoires in COVID-19. The CDR3 consists of 14 residues. Germline V gene sequence: CDR1 LGHNA, CDR2 YSLEER. The germline V and J ends were trimmed by 3 bases and 4 bases, with 12 bases remaining between them. The table lists this clone with a count of one. The method was immunoSEQ multiplex PCR; TCRdb's version includes in-frame clones alone and lacks a portion of them. The table records tens of thousands of clones, 85% of them present only once. Source material: peripheral blood. The clonotype was recovered from a human donor with acute or convalescent COVID-19. The donor label of this sample is uncertain. The V and J genes are TRBV4-3 and TRBJ1-1; maybe TRBD1 (5 bases). CDR3: CASSHTGGATEAFF. The CDR3 region has the DNA TGCGCCAGCAGCCACACGGGAGGGGCCACTGAAGCTTTCTTT.